Listed here are 31 T cell receptor beta chains from one sample, sequenced in a study of blood T cell repertoires in COVID-19. The method was immunoSEQ multiplex PCR; TCRdb's version includes in-frame clones alone and lacks a portion of them. The sample holds some 93,000 clones, around nine tenths seen once. Input material: peripheral blood. These TCRs come from a man aged 60 to 75 with acute or convalescent COVID-19.

The chain couples TRBV18 to TRBJ2-7; TRBD2 matches at 10 bases. The CDR3 is 17 residues long. The trim removed 3 bases at V and 0 bases at J, leaving 8 bases unmatched. Germline V gene data show CDR1 as KGHSH and CDR2 as LQKENI. CDR3 amino acids: CASSPPVLAGFSYEQYF. For the CDR3, the DNA is TGTGCCAGCTCACCTCCCGTACTAGCGGGGTTCTCCTACGAGCAGTACTTC.

This clone showed up just once. The genes are TRBV19 and TRBJ1-4; the match to TRBD1 covers 8 bases. CDR3 length: 17 residues. CDR1 is LNHDA and CDR2 is SQIVND in the germline V gene (reference sequence). The trim removed 5 bases at V and 8 bases at J, leaving 16 bases unmatched. The CDR3 nucleotides read TGTGCCAGTAGTCCGCCGGACAGGGTGGTCGTAGGCGAAAAACTGTTTTTT. Its protein is CASSPPDRVVVGEKLFF.

The V gene is TRBV7-2, the J gene TRBJ2-7; D unresolved. V was pared by 4 bases and J by 4 bases, with 5 bases between. The germline CDR1 and CDR2 sequences are SGHTA and FQGNSA. The CDR3 spans 11 residues. CDR3 protein: CASSYRYEQYF. DNA for the CDR3: TGTGCCAGCAGCTACCGGTACGAGCAGTACTTC.

The gene calls are TRBV5-1 and TRBJ2-3; D unclear. Germline V lookup: CDR1 SGHRS, CDR2 YFSETQ. The CDR3 runs to 14 residues. Trimming removed 2 bases from V and 3 bases from J, with 10 bases in between. Written as DNA, the CDR3 is TGCGCCAGCAGCTTTGGCTACGGGACAGATACGCAGTATTTT. Translating it yields CASSFGYGTDTQYF.

CDR3 loop: CATSRVRGQYEQYF. CDR3 DNA sequence: TGTGCCACCAGCAGAGTGCGGGGGCAGTACGAGCAGTACTTC. The chain combines TRBV15 with TRBJ2-7; D perhaps matches TRBD2 (7 bases). The germline gives CDR1 LNHNV, CDR2 YYDKDF (reference sequence). CDR3 length: 14 amino acids. V lost 1 base to trimming and J lost 4 bases, with 11 bases between them.

The V call is TRBV6-5, the J call TRBJ1-4; no clear D. Germline V gene sequence: CDR1 MNHEY, CDR2 SVGAGI. V was clipped by 4 bases and J by 7 bases, with 13 bases between them. The CDR3 is 14 residues long. This CDR3 is CASSSLRVAEKLFF. The CDR3 nucleotides read TGTGCCAGCAGTTCCCTGCGGGTTGCTGAAAAACTGTTTTTT.

V is TRBV6-5 and J is TRBJ2-1; D uncertain. V was pared by 6 bases and J by 2 bases, with 8 bases between. The germline V gene encodes CDR1 MNHEY and CDR2 SVGAGI. The CDR3 contains 13 residues. The CDR3 region is CASSSVAYNEQFF. CDR3 DNA sequence: TGTGCCAGCAGCAGCGTCGCCTACAATGAGCAGTTCTTC.

The chain carries TRBV6-5 and TRBJ1-2, with 8 bases that match TRBD1. This CDR3 has 15 residues. CDR1 and CDR2 from the germline V gene are MNHEY and SVGAGI. Germline trimming cut 5 bases from V and 0 bases from J; bases unmatched to any gene: 5. The CDR3 region is CASSPRQGTNYGYTF. The CDR3, as DNA: TGTGCCAGCAGTCCCCGACAGGGGACTAACTATGGCTACACCTTC.

This clone showed up just once. J is TRBJ1-4 and V is TRBV10-3; D gene unclear. Germline V gives CDR1 ENHRY, CDR2 SYGVKD. CDR3 length: 12 amino acids. V was shortened by 2 bases and J by 7 bases, with 5 bases between the two germline ends. The CDR3 loop reads CAISEELEKLFF. The CDR3 DNA is TGTGCCATCAGTGAGGAACTTGAAAAACTGTTTTTT.

This clone was counted once. The genes are TRBV5-8 and TRBJ2-7, with 8 bases identical to TRBD1. The ends lost 4 bases at V and 3 bases at J; junction bases unmatched: 6. The CDR3 runs to 14 residues. Germline V gives CDR1 SGHTS, CDR2 YDEGEE. CDR3 sequence reads: CASSETGVIYEQYF. The CDR3 DNA is TGTGCCAGCAGCGAGACAGGGGTAATCTACGAGCAGTACTTC.

This clone was seen only a few times. The chain joins TRBV5-4 to TRBJ1-2; possibly TRBD1 for D (5 bases). CDR1 is SGHNT, CDR2 YYREEE, per germline (reference sequence). The CDR3 covers 13 residues. Trimming shortened V by 0 bases and J by 6 bases, and 9 bases separated the two germline ends. CDR3 DNA sequence: TGTGCCAGCAGCTTGGTGGGGGGAAATGGCTACACCTTC. Translated, it gives CASSLVGGNGYTF.

The V gene is TRBV28, the J gene TRBJ1-4; 8 bases match TRBD1. J was trimmed by 1 base and V by 0 bases; bases with no gene match: 4. The germline V gene encodes CDR1 MDHEN and CDR2 SYDVKM. The CDR3 covers 17 residues. The CDR3 sequence: CASSLWGRGRTNEKLFF. The CDR3 nucleotides read TGTGCCAGCAGTTTATGGGGCAGGGGGCGAACTAATGAAAAACTGTTTTTT.

The V and J genes are TRBV19 and TRBJ1-5, with D unresolved. Germline lookup yields CDR1 LNHDA and CDR2 SQIVND (reference sequence). Trimming shortened V by 4 bases and J by 1 base, and 11 bases separated the two germline ends. The length of the CDR3 is 15 residues. The CDR3 nucleotides read TGTGCCAGTAGTACTCTTCTTCGGAGCAATCAGCCCCAGCATTTT. Amino acids: CASSTLLRSNQPQHF.

The chain combines TRBV7-8 with TRBJ1-6, with a possible D match to TRBD1 (6 bases). The CDR3 is 14 residues long. V gave up 6 bases and J gave up 8 bases, with 14 bases separating them. The germline gives CDR1 SGHVS, CDR2 FQNEAQ. Here the CDR3 reads CASSLNRVDSPLHF. The CDR3 coding sequence is TGTGCCAGCAGTTTAAACAGGGTGGATTCACCCCTCCACTTT.

This clone was observed a handful of times. This chain connects TRBV6-6 to TRBJ2-3, with D maybe TRBD2 (5 bases). From germline, CDR1 is MNHNY and CDR2 SVGAGI (reference sequence). The V and J ends lost 0 bases and 3 bases respectively, with 13 bases between them. CDR3 length: 16 amino acids. The DNA of the CDR3 is TGTGCCAGCAGTTACTCTCCCGGGGTAGAAACAGATACGCAGTATTTT. Translation gives CASSYSPGVETDTQYF.

This clone occurred once. The chain has TRBV29-1 and TRBJ2-1; D is undetermined. CDR1 is SQVTM, CDR2 ANQGSEA, per germline. The CDR3 spans 13 residues. V lost 4 bases and J 9 bases, leaving 16 bases between the germline ends. In DNA form, the CDR3 reads TGCAGCGTTGTGCAAATCGGTCTAGGTGAGCAGTTCTTC. Amino acids: CSVVQIGLGEQFF.

The chain is built from TRBV30 and TRBJ1-2, with TRBD1 as a possible D gene (6 bases). The CDR3 length is 15 residues. V lost 4 bases and J lost 5, with 20 bases in between. Germline-derived CDR1 and CDR2 are GTSNPN and SVGIG (reference sequence). For the CDR3, the DNA is TGTGCCTGGATTTATGGGGAAAGGGGGGGGTATGGCTACACCTTC. Translated: CAWIYGERGGYGYTF.

The genes are TRBV21-1 and TRBJ1-4; the D call TRBD1 from the table was never checked on the DNA. TRBV21-1 is listed as a pseudogene. The CDR3 is 21 residues long. CDR3 region: CASSRDCWDRGIGAENEKLFF. The CDR3 DNA reads as TGTGCCAGCAGCAGGGATTGCTGGGACAGGGGGATTGGAGCGGAGAATGAAAAACTGTTTTTT.

The V and J genes are TRBV7-2 and TRBJ1-2; TRBD1 might be the D (6 bases). With 3 bases removed from V and 7 bases from J, the gap between germline ends came to 18 bases. Germline V gene lookup returns CDR1 SGHTA and CDR2 FQGNSA. This CDR3 spans 15 amino acids. For the CDR3, the DNA is TGTGCCAGCAGCTTCCGCCAGGGGTCCGTCTCTGGCTACACCTTC. Translation: CASSFRQGSVSGYTF.

The chain employs TRBV19 and TRBJ2-1; 9 nucleotides align to TRBD2. The germline V gene has CDR1 LNHDA and CDR2 SQIVND (reference sequence). The CDR3 covers 16 residues. V trimming: 5 bases; J trimming: 3 bases; junction bases outside the gene matches: 8. The CDR3 DNA reads as TGTGCCAGTAGTCTTCAACTAGCGGGCATCTACAATGAGCAGTTCTTC. It encodes CASSLQLAGIYNEQFF.

This clone was found once. The V call is TRBV19, the J call TRBJ2-7; 14 bases line up with TRBD2. CDR1 LNHDA and CDR2 SQIVND come from the germline V gene (reference sequence). The CDR3 contains 12 residues. V shed 5 bases and J 11 bases; nucleotides not matched to a gene: 2. CDR3 sequence: CASSATSGREYF. The CDR3 DNA follows: TGTGCCAGTAGTGCGACTAGCGGGAGGGAGTACTTC. Together with reference TRBV19 and TRBJ2-7, the CDR3 gives the full variable domain: DGGITQSPKYLFRKEGQNVTLSCEQNLNHDAMYWYRQDPGQGLRLIYYSQIVNDFQKGDIAEGYSVSREKKESFPLTVTSAQKNPTAFYLCASSATSGREYFGPGTRLTVT.

This chain links TRBV12-5 with TRBJ2-5; 14 bases align to TRBD2. Germline CDR1 LGHNT, CDR2 FRNRAP. V shed 7 bases, J shed 7 bases, and the junction held 11 bases outside the gene matches. CDR3 length equals 16 residues. The CDR3 protein is CASEGTSGGIRVTQYF. The CDR3 DNA sequence: TGTGCTAGTGAAGGGACTAGCGGGGGAATAAGAGTGACCCAGTACTTC.

V and J are TRBV19 and TRBJ2-1; 8 bases line up with TRBD1. The CDR3 totals 18 residues. Germline assignment: CDR1 LNHDA and CDR2 SQIVND (reference sequence). The trim removed 6 bases at V and 5 bases at J, leaving 18 bases unmatched. The CDR3 here is CASSEDRVNSALDNEQFF. Here the CDR3 DNA reads TGTGCCAGTAGCGAGGACAGGGTCAATTCGGCACTAGACAATGAGCAGTTCTTC.

The chain is built from TRBV30 and TRBJ2-1; 7 bases are a match to TRBD2. The trim removed 1 base at V and 8 bases at J, leaving 8 bases unmatched. The germline V gene encodes CDR1 GTSNPN and CDR2 SVGIG (reference sequence). CDR3 size: 14 residues. CDR3 coding DNA: TGTGCCTGGAGTGGTGGGAGGGCCGTCTATGAGCAGTTCTTC. It specifies CAWSGGRAVYEQFF.

CDR3 in amino acids: CASSALRGRYGYTF. Written as DNA, the CDR3 is TGTGCCAGCAGCGCCCTCAGGGGGAGGTATGGCTACACCTTC. The rearrangement links TRBV3-1 (or the pseudogene TRBV3-2) to TRBJ1-2; 7 nucleotides line up with TRBD1. This CDR3 spans 14 amino acids. Germline trimming cut 5 bases from V and 5 bases from J; bases unmatched to any gene: 8. From germline, CDR1 is LGHDT and CDR2 YNNKEL (reference sequence).

The V gene is TRBV7-2, the J gene TRBJ2-7, with a weak D call TRBD1 (6 bases). Germline values: CDR1 SGHTA, CDR2 FQGNSA. The CDR3 has 15 amino acids. The germline V and J ends were trimmed by 0 bases and 0 bases, with 9 bases remaining between them. The CDR3 DNA follows: TGTGCCAGCAGCTTAGCCAACAGGGTCTCCTACGAGCAGTACTTC. Encoded protein: CASSLANRVSYEQYF.

This clone was seen a single time. As DNA, the CDR3 is TGTGCCATCGGAGACAGCATGAACACTGAAGCTTTCTTT. It yields the protein CAIGDSMNTEAFF. V usage is TRBV10-3 and J usage is TRBJ1-1, with a possible D match to TRBD1 (5 bases). Per germline, CDR1 ENHRY and CDR2 SYGVKD. The V end lost 8 bases, the J end lost 0 bases, and 10 bases lay between the germline ends. The CDR3 sequence is 13 residues long.

The V gene is TRBV6-5, the J gene TRBJ1-1; 8 nucleotides agree with TRBD1. This CDR3 spans 14 amino acids. With V trimmed by 7 bases and J by 4 bases, 8 bases remained unmatched. The germline V gene encodes CDR1 MNHEY and CDR2 SVGAGI. CDR3 region: CASTRGQGFTEAFF. CDR3 nucleotides: TGTGCCAGCACCAGAGGACAGGGATTCACTGAAGCTTTCTTT.

This clone was detected a few times. This sequence joins TRBV29-1 and TRBJ2-1, with 8 bases identical to TRBD2. Looked up from germline, CDR1 is SQVTM and CDR2 is ANQGSEA. V lost 6 bases and J lost 5; bases outside the gene matches: 12. The CDR3 extends over 15 amino acids. CDR3 in amino acids: CSVQRAGVINNEQFF. For the CDR3, the DNA is TGCAGCGTCCAACGAGCGGGAGTAATTAACAATGAGCAGTTCTTC.

This clone has a single count. The chain combines TRBV19 with TRBJ2-2, with 16 positions matching TRBD2. The CDR3 runs to 12 residues. The V and J ends lost 10 bases and 14 bases, in that order; junction bases with no gene match: 4. Per the germline V gene, CDR1 is LNHDA and CDR2 is SQIVND (reference sequence). CDR3 bases: TGTGCCACGGGACTAGCGGGAGGGCAACTGTTTTTT. Protein product: CATGLAGGQLFF. Full variable domain (missing parts from reference TRBV19 and TRBJ2-2): DGGITQSPKYLFRKEGQNVTLSCEQNLNHDAMYWYRQDPGQGLRLIYYSQIVNDFQKGDIAEGYSVSREKKESFPLTVTSAQKNPTAFYLCATGLAGGQLFFGEGSRLTVL.

The CDR3 loop reads CASSTSGHRRETQYF. The CDR3 DNA is TGTGCCAGTAGTACATCGGGACACCGTCGGGAGACCCAGTACTTC. The J gene is TRBJ2-5, the V gene TRBV19, with D possibly matching TRBD1 (6 bases). The CDR3 is 15 residues long. In germline, CDR1 is LNHDA, CDR2 SQIVND (reference sequence). The V end lost 4 bases, the J end lost 5 bases, and 17 bases lay between the germline ends.